This T cell receptor (beta chain) originates from a study of spatial heterogeneity in lung cancer. About the study: Mean representation of each unique TCR and UMI combination in the raw reads exceeded 8.5 occurrences.

Time point denoted: blood at routine non-recurrence follow-up after resection. In each case, whole RNA from tumor, nontumor lung or frozen PBMC was sequenced unsorted. This clonotype was observed a handful of times. Its matching antigen is unknown. A unique molecular identifier was attached to every TCR cDNA molecule. TCRdb processed the 5' RACE reads anew with MiXCR; each CDR3 protein has one entry. The table has nearly 95,000 distinct CDR3 sequences, roughly 21% seen once. The germline V and J ends were trimmed by 5 bases and 8 bases, with 24 bases remaining between them. This CDR3 region has 16 residues. Germline V gene lookup returns CDR1 PRHDT and CDR2 FYEKMQ (reference sequence). Findings of the study overall: Blood contained ubiquitous expanded tumor TCRs more at resection than at follow-up.

The chain employs TRBV13 and TRBJ1-2, with D possibly being TRBD1 (6 bases). Source: PBMCs, taken at follow-up. The clonotype was recovered from a male donor with early-stage non-small cell lung cancer. CDR3 amino acids: CASSAGDTQTRFGYTF. CDR3 sequence (DNA): TGTGCCAGCAGCGCGGGGGACACCCAAACCCGTTTCGGCTACACCTTC. The complete variable domain, with remaining parts taken from reference TRBV13 and TRBJ1-2, reads AAGVIQSPRHLIKEKRETATLKCYPIPRHDTVYWYQQGPGQDPQFLISFYEKMQSDKGSIPDRFSAQQFSDYHSELNMSSLELGDSALYFCASSAGDTQTRFGYTFGSGTRLTVV.